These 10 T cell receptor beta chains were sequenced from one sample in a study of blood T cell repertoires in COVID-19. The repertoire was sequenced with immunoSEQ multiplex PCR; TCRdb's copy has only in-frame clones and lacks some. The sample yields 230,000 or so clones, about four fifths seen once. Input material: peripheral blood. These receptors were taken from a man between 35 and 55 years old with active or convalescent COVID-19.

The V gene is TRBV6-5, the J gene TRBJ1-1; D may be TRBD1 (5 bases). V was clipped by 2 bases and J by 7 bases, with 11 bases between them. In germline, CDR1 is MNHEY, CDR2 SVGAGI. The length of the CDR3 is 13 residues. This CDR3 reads CASSYLQEFEAFF. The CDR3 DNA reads TGTGCCAGCAGTTACCTACAGGAGTTTGAAGCTTTCTTT.

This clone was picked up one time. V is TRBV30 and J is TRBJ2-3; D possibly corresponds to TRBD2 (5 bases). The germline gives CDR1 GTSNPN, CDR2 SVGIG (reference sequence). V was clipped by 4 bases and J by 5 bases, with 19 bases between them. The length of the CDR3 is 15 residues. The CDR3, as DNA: TGTGCCTGGACAATCGGCGGGCCTATTATAGATACGCAGTATTTT. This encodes CAWTIGGPIIDTQYF.

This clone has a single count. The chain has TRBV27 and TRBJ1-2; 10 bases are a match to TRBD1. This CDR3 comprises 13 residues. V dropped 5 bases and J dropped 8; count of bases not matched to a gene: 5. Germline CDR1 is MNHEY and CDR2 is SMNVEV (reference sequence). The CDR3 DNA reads TGTGCCAGCAGTCCAGGGACAGGGGAAGGCTACACCTTC. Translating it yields CASSPGTGEGYTF.

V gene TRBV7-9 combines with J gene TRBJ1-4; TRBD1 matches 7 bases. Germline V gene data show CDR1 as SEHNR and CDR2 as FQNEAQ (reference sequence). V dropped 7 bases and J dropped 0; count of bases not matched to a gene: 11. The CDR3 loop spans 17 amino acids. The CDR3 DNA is TGTGCCAGCATAAACTCGGGACAGCTACCAACTAATGAAAAACTGTTTTTT. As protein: CASINSGQLPTNEKLFF.

The DNA of the CDR3 is TGTGCCAGCAGCTTTGGACTGACGAACACTGAAGCTTTCTTT. Translated, it gives CASSFGLTNTEAFF. The V and J genes are TRBV5-6 and TRBJ1-1; D is unclear. V lost 2 bases and J lost 1, with 9 bases in between. This CDR3 comprises 14 residues. CDR1 SGHDT and CDR2 YYEEEE come from the germline V gene.

The chain's CDR3 is CAWGRNEKLFF. Written as DNA, the CDR3 is TGTGCCTGGGGACGGAATGAAAAACTGTTTTTT. The rearrangement links TRBV30 to TRBJ1-4; D ambiguous. Germline-derived CDR1 and CDR2 are GTSNPN and SVGIG (reference sequence). V lost 5 bases, J lost 5 bases, and 6 bases lay in between. The CDR3 is 11 amino acids.

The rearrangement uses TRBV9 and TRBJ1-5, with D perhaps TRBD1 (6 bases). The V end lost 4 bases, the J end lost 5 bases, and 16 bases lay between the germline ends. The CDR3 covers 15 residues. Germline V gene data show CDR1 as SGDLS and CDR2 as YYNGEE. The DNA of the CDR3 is TGTGCCAGCAGCCCTGGGGCAGGGGTGGATCAGCCCCAGCATTTT. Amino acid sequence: CASSPGAGVDQPQHF.

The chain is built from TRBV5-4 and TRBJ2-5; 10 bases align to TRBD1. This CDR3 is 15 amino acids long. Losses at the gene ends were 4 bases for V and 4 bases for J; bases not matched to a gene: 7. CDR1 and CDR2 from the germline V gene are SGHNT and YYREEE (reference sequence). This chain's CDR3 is CASSPPGQGRETQYF. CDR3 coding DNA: TGTGCCAGCAGCCCGCCGGGACAGGGGAGAGAGACCCAGTACTTC.

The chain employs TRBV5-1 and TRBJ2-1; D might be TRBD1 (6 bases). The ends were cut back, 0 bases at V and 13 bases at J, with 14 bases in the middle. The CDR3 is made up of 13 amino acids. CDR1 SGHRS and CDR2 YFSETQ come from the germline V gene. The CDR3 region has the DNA TGCGCCAGCAGCTTGGGAGGGGGTGACCGTCAGTTCTTC. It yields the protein CASSLGGGDRQFF. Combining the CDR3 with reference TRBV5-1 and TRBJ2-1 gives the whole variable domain KAGVTQTPRYLIKTRGQQVTLSCSPISGHRSVSWYQQTPGQGLQFLFEYFSETQRNKGNFPGRFSGRQFSNSRSEMNVSTLELGDSALYLCASSLGGGDRQFFGPGTRLTVL.

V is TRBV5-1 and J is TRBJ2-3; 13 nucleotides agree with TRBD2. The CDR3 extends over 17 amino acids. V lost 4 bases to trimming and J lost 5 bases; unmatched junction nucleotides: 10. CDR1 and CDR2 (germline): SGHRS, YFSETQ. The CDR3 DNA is TGCGCCAGCAGCGCTCTGACCGGGACTAGCGGGAAAGATACGCAGTATTTT. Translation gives CASSALTGTSGKDTQYF.